These 11 T cell receptor beta chains were sequenced from one sample in a study of T cells in Graves' hyperthyroidism and ophthalmopathy. Researchers took RNA transcripts and amplified the TCR beta CDR3 regions from them. The HTBI set primed first-round TCR CDR3 RT-PCR. A single record per CDR3 protein comes from TCRdb applying MiXCR to the multiplex PCR reads. The sample consists of some 500,000 distinct CDR3 sequences, approximately 25% of them appearing once. The specimen sequenced was blood. Receptors originate from a woman aged 25 to 39 with Graves' ophthalmopathy.

This clonotype was detected a few times. CDR3 amino acids: CASIRGTGVVFGGYTF. CDR3 bases: TGTGCCAGCATCAGGGGGACAGGGGTGGTGTTTGGTGGCTACACCTTC. The chain employs TRBV28 and TRBJ1-2, with 10 bases identical to TRBD1. The V segment lost 7 bases and the J segment 7 bases; nucleotides outside the gene matches: 15. Germline V gives CDR1 MDHEN, CDR2 SYDVKM. The CDR3 extends over 16 amino acids.

This chain uses TRBV19 with TRBJ1-1; D not resolved. The V gene lost 6 bases and the J gene lost 0 bases, with 11 bases spanning the gap. Per germline, CDR1 LNHDA and CDR2 SQIVND (reference sequence). This CDR3 is built from 14 residues. The CDR3 loop reads CASRHFEMNTEAFF. DNA of the CDR3: TGTGCCAGTAGGCACTTTGAGATGAACACTGAAGCTTTCTTT. Looking up the rest from reference TRBV19 and TRBJ1-1 gives the full variable domain: DGGITQSPKYLFRKEGQNVTLSCEQNLNHDAMYWYRQDPGQGLRLIYYSQIVNDFQKGDIAEGYSVSREKKESFPLTVTSAQKNPTAFYLCASRHFEMNTEAFFGQGTRLTVV.

The V gene is TRBV6-5, the J gene TRBJ1-2, with unresolved D. Germline V gene lookup returns CDR1 MNHEY and CDR2 SVGAGI. Trimming left V 3 bases short and J 4 bases short, with 15 bases between. CDR3 length: 15 amino acids. The CDR3 DNA reads TGTGCCAGCAGTTATGGCGGAGCCGTTTTCTATGGCTACACCTTC. Its protein is CASSYGGAVFYGYTF.

This clonotype has ten or more counts. V gene TRBV6-1 combines with J gene TRBJ1-2, with D hard to call. The CDR3 is 14 amino acids. Germline V gives CDR1 MNHNS, CDR2 SASEGT. The V gene lost 2 bases and the J gene lost 5 bases, with 12 bases spanning the gap. In DNA form, the CDR3 reads TGTGCCAGCAGTGAAAGTGTGAAGTCTTATGGCTACACCTTC. This codes for CASSESVKSYGYTF.

This clonotype was seen a handful of times. A much larger clone is a single base away; this may be a read error. The chain is built from TRBV5-1 and TRBJ2-5; a possible D gene is TRBD1 (6 bases). The V gene's germline CDR1 is SGHRS and CDR2 YFSETQ. Trimming took 6 bases from V and 4 from J, leaving 19 bases between them. CDR3 length: 15 amino acids. The chain's CDR3 is CASILGAYGRETQYF. The CDR3 DNA reads as TGCGCCAGCATCCTGGGGGCGTATGGTAGAGAGACCCAGTACTTC.

In its sample, this clonotype was seen many times. The junction departs from the called germline gene at one end, perhaps through a read error. V usage is TRBV7-3 and J usage is TRBJ1-1; TRBD1 aligns across 7 bases. CDR3 size: 14 residues. CDR1 is SGHTA, CDR2 FQGTGA, per germline. CDR3 in amino acids: CAGSPGTVNTEAFF. In DNA form, the CDR3 reads TGTGCCGGCAGCCCCGGGACAGTTAACACTGAAGCTTTCTTT.

This clonotype has at least ten counts. The chain employs TRBV27 and TRBJ1-1; D ambiguous. Germline V gives CDR1 MNHEY, CDR2 SMNVEV (reference sequence). V shed 0 bases and J shed 1 base, with 6 bases lying between them. The CDR3 totals 14 residues. CDR3 coding DNA: TGTGCCAGCAGTTTATCGAGAGAGAACACTGAAGCTTTCTTT. This gives the protein CASSLSRENTEAFF.

This chain joins TRBV5-1 and TRBJ1-1; D possibly corresponds to TRBD1 (5 bases). The germline gives CDR1 SGHRS, CDR2 YFSETQ. The CDR3 has 20 amino acids. V shed 4 bases and J shed 5 bases, with 33 bases lying between them. CDR3 DNA sequence: TGCGCCAGCAGCAGCGGGGTGGAAGGGACGGGAAGAACTAGATCTACTGAAGCTTTCTTT. This translates into CASSSGVEGTGRTRSTEAFF.

This clonotype was seen ten or more times. The J gene is TRBJ2-7, the V gene TRBV20-1, with 10 bases aligning to TRBD1. CDR1 is DFQATT, CDR2 SNEGSKA, per germline (reference sequence). This CDR3 comprises 14 residues. With V trimmed by 4 bases and J by 5 bases, 8 bases remained unmatched. CDR3 protein: CSAIPRDRGNEQYF. In DNA form, the CDR3 reads TGCAGTGCTATCCCCCGGGACAGGGGAAACGAGCAGTACTTC.

This chain uses TRBV25-1 with TRBJ1-1, with 9 bases identical to TRBD1. The CDR3 runs to 17 residues. J was trimmed by 0 bases and V by 3 bases; bases with no gene match: 8. Per germline, CDR1 MGHDK and CDR2 SYGVNS. The CDR3 spells CASSESKTGGMNTEAFF. The CDR3 DNA is TGTGCCAGCAGTGAGTCGAAGACAGGGGGTATGAACACTGAAGCTTTCTTT.

This rearrangement joins TRBV7-3 to TRBJ2-7, with a possible D match to TRBD1 (6 bases). Germline CDR1 reads SGHTA; CDR2 reads FQGTGA. This CDR3 comprises 13 residues. The V end was cut by 7 bases, the J end by 4 bases, with 14 bases between. The CDR3 region is CASNQGIGYEQYF. The CDR3 DNA reads TGTGCCAGCAATCAGGGGATTGGGTACGAGCAGTACTTC. Full variable domain (outside the CDR3, taken from reference TRBV7-3 and TRBJ2-7): GAGVSQTPSNKVTEKGKYVELRCDPISGHTALYWYRQSLGQGPEFLIYFQGTGAADDSGLPNDRFFAVRPEGSVSTLKIQRTERGDSAVYLCASNQGIGYEQYFGPGTRLTVT.